A selection of T cell receptor beta chains follows, all from one sample in a study of blood T cell repertoires in COVID-19. Here immunoSEQ multiplex PCR was the method, and the copy in TCRdb shows in-frame clones only, minus some. The sample yields over 90,000 clones, 70% to 90% seen once. The sequenced material came from peripheral blood. These receptors originate from a man aged 35 to 55 with active or convalescent COVID-19. The CDR3 runs from the conserved cysteine through the conserved F or W. The order of the fields is CDR3 protein, D gene, V gene, clone size, J gene. A D gene is named only where the DNA matches it firmly. Clone size, where shown, is once, few, many, or a class for clones that have expanded.

cdr3_aa: CASSPGTAYEQYF
d_call: TRBD1
v_call: TRBV18
clone_size: NA
j_call: TRBJ2-7

cdr3_aa: CASSEGRDSLYGYTF
d_call: TRBD1
v_call: TRBV2
clone_size: NA
j_call: TRBJ1-2

cdr3_aa: CASSLVSFQETQYF
d_call: NA
v_call: TRBV11-2
clone_size: NA
j_call: TRBJ2-5

cdr3_aa: CASSQGLAGIEQFF
d_call: TRBD2
v_call: TRBV3-1/TRBV3-2
clone_size: many
j_call: TRBJ2-1

cdr3_aa: CAWSRAGAWSNEKLFF
d_call: NA
v_call: TRBV30
clone_size: few
j_call: TRBJ1-4

cdr3_aa: CAIRAGTTSYEQYF
d_call: TRBD2
v_call: TRBV10-3
clone_size: NA
j_call: TRBJ2-7

cdr3_aa: CASSLRAGGGETQYF
d_call: TRBD2
v_call: TRBV7-3
clone_size: few
j_call: TRBJ2-5

cdr3_aa: CASRSPTEGAGGNTIYF
d_call: TRBD1
v_call: TRBV19
clone_size: few
j_call: TRBJ1-3

cdr3_aa: CASSSSPGNNQPQHF
d_call: NA
v_call: TRBV11-2
clone_size: NA
j_call: TRBJ1-5

cdr3_aa: CAWKLGQAPSPLHF
d_call: TRBD1
v_call: TRBV30
clone_size: NA
j_call: TRBJ1-6

cdr3_aa: CASRVLAGQETQYF
d_call: TRBD2
v_call: TRBV2
clone_size: NA
j_call: TRBJ2-5

cdr3_aa: CASTGTKNQPQHF
d_call: NA
v_call: TRBV12-3/TRBV12-4
clone_size: NA
j_call: TRBJ1-5

cdr3_aa: CASSLRSGGSSYGYTF
d_call: NA
v_call: TRBV7-2
clone_size: NA
j_call: TRBJ1-2

cdr3_aa: CASSLVAGLEETQYF
d_call: NA
v_call: TRBV5-6
clone_size: NA
j_call: TRBJ2-5

cdr3_aa: CASGSGVVPEAFF
d_call: NA
v_call: TRBV19
clone_size: NA
j_call: TRBJ1-1

cdr3_aa: CASSQEKRGFLSYNEQFF
d_call: TRBD2
v_call: TRBV3-1/TRBV3-2
clone_size: NA
j_call: TRBJ2-1

cdr3_aa: CARSHGGLAGGHRNEQFF
d_call: TRBD2
v_call: TRBV3-1/TRBV3-2
clone_size: NA
j_call: TRBJ2-1

cdr3_aa: CATSEGANTQYF
d_call: TRBD1
v_call: TRBV19
clone_size: NA
j_call: TRBJ2-3

cdr3_aa: CAREYEQYF
d_call: NA
v_call: TRBV12-5
clone_size: once
j_call: TRBJ2-7

cdr3_aa: CASSLDLVDRGNYEQYF
d_call: TRBD1
v_call: TRBV11-2
clone_size: NA
j_call: TRBJ2-7

cdr3_aa: CASSPTTRGEETQYF
d_call: TRBD2
v_call: TRBV18
clone_size: NA
j_call: TRBJ2-5

cdr3_aa: CASRVSELTIYEQYF
d_call: NA
v_call: TRBV19
clone_size: NA
j_call: TRBJ2-7

cdr3_aa: CATGGVRYNEQFF
d_call: NA
v_call: TRBV10-3
clone_size: NA
j_call: TRBJ2-1

cdr3_aa: CASSLRLQGAQPQHF
d_call: NA
v_call: TRBV7-2
clone_size: NA
j_call: TRBJ1-5

cdr3_aa: CATRGPGTDTDTQYF
d_call: TRBD1
v_call: TRBV24-1
clone_size: NA
j_call: TRBJ2-3

cdr3_aa: CASSPQGSSGDTDTQYF
d_call: TRBD2
v_call: TRBV11-2
clone_size: NA
j_call: TRBJ2-3

cdr3_aa: CATSDRGGASQPQHF
d_call: NA
v_call: TRBV15
clone_size: NA
j_call: TRBJ1-5

cdr3_aa: CASSDGTSGDADTQYF
d_call: TRBD2
v_call: TRBV10-1
clone_size: NA
j_call: TRBJ2-3

cdr3_aa: CASSQYQPQHF
d_call: NA
v_call: TRBV13
clone_size: NA
j_call: TRBJ1-5

cdr3_aa: CASSPVADSQETQYF
d_call: NA
v_call: TRBV18
clone_size: NA
j_call: TRBJ2-5

cdr3_aa: CAPTRCERRLANYGYTF
d_call: NA
v_call: TRBV11-3
clone_size: NA
j_call: TRBJ1-2

cdr3_aa: CASRIAGAQPQHF
d_call: NA
v_call: TRBV12-3/TRBV12-4
clone_size: NA
j_call: TRBJ1-5

cdr3_aa: CASRDSGGANEQYF
d_call: TRBD2
v_call: TRBV6-5
clone_size: NA
j_call: TRBJ2-7

cdr3_aa: CASSLGPGSETQYF
d_call: NA
v_call: TRBV7-3
clone_size: NA
j_call: TRBJ2-5